The entry that follows covers one T cell receptor (beta chain) sequence. The sample comes from a study of CD8 T cells in Susac syndrome. Blood CD8+ and CD4+ T cells underwent high-throughput TCR beta sequencing. The CDR3 extends over 16 amino acids. CDR1 and CDR2 from the germline V gene are LNHDA and SQIVND (reference sequence). Trimming at V came to 1 base and at J to 3 bases, leaving 5 bases not matched to a gene. When the RNA was reverse transcribed, random hexamers were used with an input of roughly 0.5 to 1 ug. Coverage of TCR beta CDR3 amplification by immunoSEQ multiplex PCR extended to 54 Vbeta and 13 Jbeta. A single record per CDR3 protein comes from TCRdb applying MiXCR to the immunoSEQ multiplex PCR reads. The data hold 100,000 to 150,000 distinct CDR3 sequences, with 75% to 90% observed a single time.

The chain has TRBV19 and TRBJ1-4, with 7 bases lining up with TRBD1. The TCR sequence derives from a human donor with multiple sclerosis. The sample consisted of CD8+ T cells from PBMCs. The CDR3 sequence: CASSIGVGTANEKLFF. DNA of the CDR3: TGTGCCAGTAGTATAGGGGTCGGGACAGCTAATGAAAAACTGTTTTTT.